One T cell receptor (beta chain) is described in this entry. The antigen is not known. The CDR3 consists of 16 residues. Germline V gene data show CDR1 as MNHEY and CDR2 as SMNVEV (reference sequence). With V trimmed by 2 bases and J by 4 bases, 10 bases remained unmatched. The sample comes from a study of CD8 T cells in ankylosing spondylitis. Study-wide results and caveats: Reportedly, significant enrichment of disease-linked clones occurred in matched ankylosing spondylitis synovial fluid. Blood of patients with ankylosing spondylitis appeared to be characterized by a TCR beta motif of eight highly homologous variants.

TCRdb re-derived calls from the 5' RACE reads in MiXCR, one entry per CDR3 protein. The sample contains approximately 550,000 distinct CDR3 sequences, about 13% of which appear only once. The V call is TRBV27, the J call TRBJ1-2, with 7 bases lining up with TRBD1. The sequenced sample was blood, either unsorted or a sorted T cell fraction (not recorded which). This receptor was identified in a male donor with ankylosing spondylitis. CDR3 residues: CASSLNAQQGSYGYTF. CDR3 DNA sequence: TGTGCCAGCAGTTTAAACGCCCAACAGGGGTCCTATGGCTACACCTTC.